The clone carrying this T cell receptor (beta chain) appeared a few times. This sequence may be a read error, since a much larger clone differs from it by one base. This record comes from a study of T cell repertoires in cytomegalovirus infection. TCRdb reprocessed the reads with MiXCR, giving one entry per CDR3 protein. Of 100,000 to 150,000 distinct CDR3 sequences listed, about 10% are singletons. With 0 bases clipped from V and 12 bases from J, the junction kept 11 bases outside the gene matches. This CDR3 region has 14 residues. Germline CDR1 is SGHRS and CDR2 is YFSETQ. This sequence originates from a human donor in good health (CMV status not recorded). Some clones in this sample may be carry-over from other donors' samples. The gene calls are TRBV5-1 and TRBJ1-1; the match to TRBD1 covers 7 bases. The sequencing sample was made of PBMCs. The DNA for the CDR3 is TGCGCCAGCAGCTTGGACGCTCAGGGGGGCGAATCTTTCTTT. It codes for CASSLDAQGGESFF.